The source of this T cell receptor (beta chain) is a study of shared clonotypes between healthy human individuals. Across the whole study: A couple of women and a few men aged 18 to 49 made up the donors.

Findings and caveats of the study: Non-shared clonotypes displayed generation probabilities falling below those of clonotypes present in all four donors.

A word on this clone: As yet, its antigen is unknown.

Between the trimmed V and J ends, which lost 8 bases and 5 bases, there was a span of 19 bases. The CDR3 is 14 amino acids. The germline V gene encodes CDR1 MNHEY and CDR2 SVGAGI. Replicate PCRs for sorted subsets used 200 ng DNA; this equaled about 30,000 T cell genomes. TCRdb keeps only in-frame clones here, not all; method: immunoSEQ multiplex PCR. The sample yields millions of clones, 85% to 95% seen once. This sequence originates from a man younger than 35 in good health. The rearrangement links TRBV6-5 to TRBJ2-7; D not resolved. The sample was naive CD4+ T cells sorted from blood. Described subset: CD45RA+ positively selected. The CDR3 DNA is TGTGCCAGCCAGAGAGACACGGGCGCGAACGAGCAGTACTTC. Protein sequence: CASQRDTGANEQYF.